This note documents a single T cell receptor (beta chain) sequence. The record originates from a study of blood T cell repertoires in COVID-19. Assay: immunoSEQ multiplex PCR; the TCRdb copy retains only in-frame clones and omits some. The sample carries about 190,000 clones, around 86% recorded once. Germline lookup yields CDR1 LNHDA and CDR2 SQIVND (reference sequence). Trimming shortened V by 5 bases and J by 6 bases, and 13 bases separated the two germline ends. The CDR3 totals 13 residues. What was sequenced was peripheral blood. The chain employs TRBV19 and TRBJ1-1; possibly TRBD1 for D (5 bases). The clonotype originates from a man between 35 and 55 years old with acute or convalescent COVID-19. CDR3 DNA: TGTGCCAGTAGTCACACGCGGGGGGCTGAAGCTTTCTTT. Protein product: CASSHTRGAEAFF.